One T cell receptor (beta chain) is described in this entry. The sample is drawn from a study of blood T cell repertoires in COVID-19. Assay used: immunoSEQ multiplex PCR; TCRdb lists only in-frame clones, some missing. The sample holds just over 80,000 clones, about 76% seen once. The source is a woman older than 75 with active or convalescent COVID-19. The sample consisted of peripheral blood.

CDR3 sequence: CASQKLDMRETQYF. The CDR3 DNA follows: TGTGCCAGTCAAAAGTTGGACATGCGAGAGACCCAGTACTTC. The chain carries TRBV3-1 (or the pseudogene TRBV3-2) and TRBJ2-5, with a tentative D call TRBD1 (5 bases). V was clipped by 9 bases and J by 4 bases, with 18 bases between them. This CDR3 is built from 14 residues. Germline values: CDR1 LGHDT, CDR2 YNNKEL (reference sequence).